These T cell receptor beta chains were read from a single sample in a study of shared clonotypes between healthy human individuals. Sequenced by immunoSEQ multiplex PCR; TCRdb stores in-frame clones only, minus some. Of roughly 650,000 clones detected, around 97% appear once; the ten largest clones hold around 0.057%. Input material: naive CD4+ T cells sorted from blood. The source is a woman in her 30s in good health. The CDR3 runs from the conserved cysteine through the conserved F or W. D genes are given only for firm matches. The size field is filled for only some rows; it gives once, few, many or a size class.

d_call	clone_size	v_call	j_call	cdr3_nt	cdr3_aa
-	once	TRBV28	TRBJ1-1	TGTGCCAGCAGTTTAATCAGGGCTAGAGCTGAAACTTTCTTT	CASSLIRARAETFF
TRBD1	-	TRBV7-2	TRBJ1-1	TGTGCCAGCAGCTCACAGGGGGCGACCACTGAAGCTTTCTTT	CASSSQGATTEAFF
-	-	TRBV7-9	TRBJ1-1	TGTGCCAGCAGCTTCACAGCGGCAACAACTGAAGCTTTCTTT	CASSFTAATTEAFF
TRBD2	-	TRBV27	TRBJ2-1	TGTGCCAGCAGGTGGGGGGGTGGTCTGGGTGAGCAGTTCTTC	CASRWGGGLGEQFF
TRBD1	-	TRBV7-2	TRBJ1-1	TGTGCCAGCAGCTTACGACAGGGAAACACTGAAGCTTTCTTT	CASSLRQGNTEAFF
-	-	TRBV30	TRBJ1-3	TGTGCCTGGAGCGACGGGCAGTTTCGGAACACCATATATTTT	CAWSDGQFRNTIYF
-	-	TRBV5-5	TRBJ2-1	TGTGCCAGCAGCTCGGTGGGGGACCGCTACAATGAGCAGTTCTTC	CASSSVGDRYNEQFF
-	-	TRBV15	TRBJ2-7	TGTGCCACCAGCAGCCAGGCAGGGGTTGGCTACGAGCAGTACTTC	CATSSQAGVGYEQYF
TRBD2	-	TRBV6-1	TRBJ2-1	TGTGCCAGCAGTGGGGGACTAGCGGGATTCTACAATGAGCAGTTCTTC	CASSGGLAGFYNEQFF
-	-	TRBV28	TRBJ1-2	TGTGCCAGCGGGACGACTCCTTATGGCTACACCTTC	CASGTTPYGYTF
-	-	TRBV4-2	TRBJ2-7	TGTGCCAGCAGCCAAGATCTTGGTAGCGGCAAAGAAGTTTTCTCCTACGAGCAGTACTTC	CASSQDLGSGKEVFSYEQYF
-	-	TRBV14	TRBJ2-2	TGTGCCAGCAGCCAAATCGGACTGGGCCCCGGGGAGCTGTTTTTT	CASSQIGLGPGELFF
-	-	TRBV28	TRBJ1-4	TGTGCCAGCAGTTTGGTAGGCTCGATAGAAAAACTGTTTTTT	CASSLVGSIEKLFF
-	-	TRBV15	TRBJ1-5	TGTGCCACCAGCGCGGGACGGACTGGCGGGCAGCCCCAGCATTTT	CATSAGRTGGQPQHF
-	-	TRBV28	TRBJ1-3	TGTGCCAGCACTCCAGGACAGTACACTTCGGCAGGTGGAAACACCATATATTTT	CASTPGQYTSAGGNTIYF
TRBD2	-	TRBV30	TRBJ2-5	TGTGCCTGGGGGACTAGCGGGTCGAGGGAGCAGTACTTC	CAWGTSGSREQYF
TRBD1	-	TRBV11-2	TRBJ2-4	TGTGCCAGCAGCTTAGTCGGGACAGGGAATCAGTACTTC	CASSLVGTGNQYF
-	-	TRBV6-1	TRBJ2-5	TGTGCCAGCAGTGCCACCCTGTTTCCACAAGGAGAGACCCAGTACTTC	CASSATLFPQGETQYF
TRBD2	once	TRBV10-3	TRBJ2-1	TGTGCCATCAGTGACCCTGGACTAGCGGGAGTCGCCTACAATGAGCAGTTCTTC	CAISDPGLAGVAYNEQFF
-	-	TRBV5-4	TRBJ1-1	TGTGCCAGCAGTTTGCCAAATTCAGGGGATTTACGGGACACTGAAGCTTTCTTT	CASSLPNSGDLRDTEAFF